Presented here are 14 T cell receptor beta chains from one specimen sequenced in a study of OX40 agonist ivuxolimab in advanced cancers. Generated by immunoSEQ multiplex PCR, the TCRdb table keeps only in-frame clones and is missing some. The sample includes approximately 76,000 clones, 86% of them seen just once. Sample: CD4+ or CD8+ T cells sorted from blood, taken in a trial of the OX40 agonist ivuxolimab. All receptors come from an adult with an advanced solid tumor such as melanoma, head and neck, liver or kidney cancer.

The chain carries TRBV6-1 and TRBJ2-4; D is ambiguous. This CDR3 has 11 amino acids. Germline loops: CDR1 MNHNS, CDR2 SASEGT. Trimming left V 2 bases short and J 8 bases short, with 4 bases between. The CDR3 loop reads CASSERDIQYF. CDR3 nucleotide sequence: TGTGCCAGCAGTGAACGGGACATTCAGTACTTC.

This chain's CDR3 is CASSNVGDRGSNEQFF. For the CDR3, the DNA is TGTGCCAGCAGCAATGTGGGGGACAGGGGATCGAACGAGCAGTTCTTC. The J gene is TRBJ2-1, the V gene TRBV21-1; the table's D gene call, TRBD1, was not cross checked with the DNA. TRBV21-1 represents a pseudogene. This CDR3 region has 16 residues.

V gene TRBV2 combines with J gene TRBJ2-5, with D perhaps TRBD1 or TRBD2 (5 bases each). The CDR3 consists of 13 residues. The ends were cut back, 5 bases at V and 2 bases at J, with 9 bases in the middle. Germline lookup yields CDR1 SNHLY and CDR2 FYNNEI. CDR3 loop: CASSRGLQETQYF. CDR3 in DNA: TGTGCCAGCAGTCGGGGCCTACAAGAGACCCAGTACTTC. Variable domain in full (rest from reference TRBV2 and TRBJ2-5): EPEVTQTPSHQVTQMGQEVILRCVPISNHLYFYWYRQILGQKVEFLVSFYNNEISEKSEIFDDQFSVERPDGSNFTLKIRSTKLEDSAMYFCASSRGLQETQYFGPGTRLLVL.

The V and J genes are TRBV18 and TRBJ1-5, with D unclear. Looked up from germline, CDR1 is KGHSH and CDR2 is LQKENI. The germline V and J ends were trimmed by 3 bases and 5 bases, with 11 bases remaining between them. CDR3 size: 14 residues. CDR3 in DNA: TGTGCCAGCTCACCGTCAAATAGAGATCAGCCCCAGCATTTT. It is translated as CASSPSNRDQPQHF.

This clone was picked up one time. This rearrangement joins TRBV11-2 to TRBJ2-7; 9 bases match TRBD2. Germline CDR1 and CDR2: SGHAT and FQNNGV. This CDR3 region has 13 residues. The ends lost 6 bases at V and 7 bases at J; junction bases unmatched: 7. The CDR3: CASSSGSLREQYF. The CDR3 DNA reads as TGTGCCAGCAGTAGCGGGAGTCTAAGGGAGCAGTACTTC.

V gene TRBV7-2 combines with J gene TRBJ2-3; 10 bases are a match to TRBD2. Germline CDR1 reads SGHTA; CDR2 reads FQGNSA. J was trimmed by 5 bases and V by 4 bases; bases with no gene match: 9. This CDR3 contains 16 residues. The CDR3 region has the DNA TGTGCCAGCAGCTCTCCAGCGGGGGGGCGTGGAGATACGCAGTATTTT. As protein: CASSSPAGGRGDTQYF. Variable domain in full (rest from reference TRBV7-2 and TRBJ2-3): GAGVSQSPSNKVTEKGKDVELRCDPISGHTALYWYRQSLGQGLEFLIYFQGNSAPDKSGLPSDRFSAERTGGSVSTLTIQRTQQEDSAVYLCASSSPAGGRGDTQYFGPGTRLTVL.

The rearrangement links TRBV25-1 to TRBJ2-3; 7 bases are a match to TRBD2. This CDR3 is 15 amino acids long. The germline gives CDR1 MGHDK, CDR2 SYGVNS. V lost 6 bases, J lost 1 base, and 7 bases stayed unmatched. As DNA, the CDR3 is TGTGCCAGCAGCCGGCGGGGGAGGGGCACAGATACGCAGTATTTT. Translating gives CASSRRGRGTDTQYF.

CDR3: CAWSHGAAGGTGELFF. In nucleotides, the CDR3 is TGTGCCTGGAGTCACGGGGCCGCAGGCGGCACCGGGGAGCTGTTTTTT. J is TRBJ2-2 and V is TRBV30; the D call may be TRBD1 or TRBD2 (5 bases each). The V and J ends lost 2 bases and 4 bases respectively, with 17 bases between them. From germline, CDR1 is GTSNPN and CDR2 SVGIG (reference sequence). The CDR3 runs 16 residues. Filled out from reference TRBV30 and TRBJ2-2, the complete variable domain reads SQTIHQWPATLVQPVGSPLSLECTVEGTSNPNLYWYRQAAGRGLQLLFYSVGIGQISSEVPQNLSASRPQDRQFILSSKKLLLSDSGFYLCAWSHGAAGGTGELFFGEGSRLTVL.

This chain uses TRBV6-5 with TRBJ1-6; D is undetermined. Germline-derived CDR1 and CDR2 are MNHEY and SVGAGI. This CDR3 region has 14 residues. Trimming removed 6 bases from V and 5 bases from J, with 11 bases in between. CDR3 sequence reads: CASSTERNNSPLHF. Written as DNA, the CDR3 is TGTGCCAGCAGCACCGAACGGAATAATTCACCCCTCCACTTT.

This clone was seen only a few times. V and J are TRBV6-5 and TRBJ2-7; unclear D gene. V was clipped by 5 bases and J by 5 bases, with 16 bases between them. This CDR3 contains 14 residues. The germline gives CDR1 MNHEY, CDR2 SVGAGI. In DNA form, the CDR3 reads TGTGCCAGCAGTGAGTATCCCATCAAGCACGAGCAGTACTTC. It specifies CASSEYPIKHEQYF.

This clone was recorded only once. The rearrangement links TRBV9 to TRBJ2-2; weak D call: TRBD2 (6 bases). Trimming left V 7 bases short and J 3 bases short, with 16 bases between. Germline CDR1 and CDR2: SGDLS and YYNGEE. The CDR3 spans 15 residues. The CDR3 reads CASSLQTGDTGELFF. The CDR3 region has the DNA TGTGCCAGCTCTCTTCAAACGGGGGACACCGGGGAGCTGTTTTTT.

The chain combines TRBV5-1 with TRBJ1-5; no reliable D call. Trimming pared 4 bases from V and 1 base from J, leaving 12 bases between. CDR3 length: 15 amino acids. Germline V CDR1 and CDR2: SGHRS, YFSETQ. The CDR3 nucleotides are TGCGCCAGCAGCCTTGGCCCGGGCAGCAATCAGCCCCAGCATTTT. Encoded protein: CASSLGPGSNQPQHF.

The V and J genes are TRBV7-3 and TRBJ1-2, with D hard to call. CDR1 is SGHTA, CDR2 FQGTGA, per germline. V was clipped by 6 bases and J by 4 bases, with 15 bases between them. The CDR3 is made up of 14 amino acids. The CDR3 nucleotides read TGTGCCAGCAGAGTAGAGGGTCTAGGCTATGGCTACACCTTC. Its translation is CASRVEGLGYGYTF.

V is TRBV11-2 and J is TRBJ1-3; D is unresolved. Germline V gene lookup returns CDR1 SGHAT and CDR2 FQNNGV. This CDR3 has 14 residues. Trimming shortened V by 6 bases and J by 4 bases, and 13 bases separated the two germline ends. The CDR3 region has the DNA TGTGCCAGCAGTTTCCCCGGGTCCGGAAACACCATATATTTT. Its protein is CASSFPGSGNTIYF.